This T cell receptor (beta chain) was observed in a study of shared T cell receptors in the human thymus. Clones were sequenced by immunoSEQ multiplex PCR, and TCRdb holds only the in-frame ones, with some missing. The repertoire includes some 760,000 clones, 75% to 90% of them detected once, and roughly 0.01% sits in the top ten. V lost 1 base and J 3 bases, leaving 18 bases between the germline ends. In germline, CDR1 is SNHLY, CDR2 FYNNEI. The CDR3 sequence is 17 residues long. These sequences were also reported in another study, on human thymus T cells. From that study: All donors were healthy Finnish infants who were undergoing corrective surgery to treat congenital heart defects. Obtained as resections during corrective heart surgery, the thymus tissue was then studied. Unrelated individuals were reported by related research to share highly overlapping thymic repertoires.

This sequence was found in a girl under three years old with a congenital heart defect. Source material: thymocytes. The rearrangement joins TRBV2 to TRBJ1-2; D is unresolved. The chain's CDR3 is CASSEVKGREEDYGYTF. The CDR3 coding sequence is TGTGCCAGCAGTGAAGTGAAGGGAAGGGAGGAGGACTATGGCTACACCTTC.